Listed here are 27 T cell receptor beta chains from one sample, sequenced in a study of CD8 T cells in ankylosing spondylitis (dated by TCRdb to 2015 to 2018). Library creation used 5' RACE. Data came from an Illumina HiSeq 2500. Through fastp at Q25 and MiXCR, TCRdb rebuilt clones from the public reads, retaining in-frame beta chains. Identical CDR3 proteins give one entry, which carries the most common genes and DNA. The sample records 330,000 or so distinct CDR3 sequences, 6.5% to 10% of which are singletons. The ten biggest clones cover 13% to 15% of the sample. What the authors observed across the whole study: Blood from ankylosing spondylitis patients appeared to be characterized by a TCR beta motif composed of eight highly homologous amino acid variants.

No antigen has been identified for these receptors. The sample taken for sequencing was blood, either unsorted or a sorted T cell fraction (not recorded which). These receptors all come from a male donor with ankylosing spondylitis.

The genes are TRBV30 and TRBJ2-7; tentative D call: TRBD2 (6 bases). The CDR3 has 12 amino acids. The germline V gene has CDR1 GTSNPN and CDR2 SVGIG (reference sequence). V was shortened by 5 bases and J by 2 bases, with 10 bases between the two germline ends. This CDR3 is CAWGGSTYEQYF. The CDR3 DNA follows: TGTGCCTGGGGGGGGAGTACCTACGAGCAGTACTTC.

The gene calls are TRBV20-1 and TRBJ1-1; the match to TRBD1 covers 11 bases. The CDR3 length is 15 residues. Germline-derived CDR1 and CDR2 are DFQATT and SNEGSKA (reference sequence). With V trimmed by 5 bases and J by 3 bases, 8 bases remained unmatched. CDR3 DNA: TGCAGTGCTGGACCCCGGGACAGGGGGTACACTGAAGCTTTCTTT. This gives the protein CSAGPRDRGYTEAFF.

This clonotype was seen a few times. The J gene is TRBJ2-7, the V gene TRBV7-6; no firm D call. The germline V gene encodes CDR1 SGHVS and CDR2 FNYEAQ. The CDR3 sequence is 13 residues long. Trimming removed 2 bases at V and 0 bases at J, with 5 bases between. The CDR3 DNA follows: TGTGCCAGCAGCTTACAGATCTCCTACGAGCAGTACTTC. It is translated as CASSLQISYEQYF.

This clonotype was recorded a few times. The rearrangement links TRBV4-3 to TRBJ1-6; no firm D call. Germline-derived CDR1 and CDR2 are LGHNA and YSLEER. Trimming removed 0 bases from V and 7 bases from J, with 10 bases in between. There are 15 residues in the CDR3. The CDR3 here is CASSQDNGWNSPLHF. In DNA, the CDR3 is TGCGCCAGCAGCCAAGATAATGGGTGGAATTCACCCCTCCACTTT.

This clonotype was observed at least ten times. The V call is TRBV5-1, the J call TRBJ2-1, with D uncertain. The CDR3 contains 15 residues. Trimming removed 0 bases from V and 6 bases from J, with 13 bases in between. CDR1 SGHRS and CDR2 YFSETQ come from the germline V gene. CDR3 loop: CASSLVGPPSNEQFF. CDR3 sequence (DNA): TGCGCCAGCAGCTTGGTAGGACCCCCCTCCAATGAGCAGTTCTTC.

The chain recombines TRBV20-1 with TRBJ2-1; D gene unclear. CDR1 is DFQATT, CDR2 SNEGSKA, per germline (reference sequence). The CDR3 totals 17 residues. V was shortened by 0 bases and J by 0 bases, with 15 bases between the two germline ends. CDR3 protein: CSARDPSRWSSYNEQFF. The CDR3 DNA reads TGCAGTGCTAGAGACCCTAGTCGGTGGAGCTCCTACAATGAGCAGTTCTTC.

The chain carries TRBV5-1 and TRBJ2-5, with TRBD2 identical over 7 bases. This CDR3 region has 14 residues. V shed 3 bases and J 5 bases; nucleotides not matched to a gene: 7. Germline V gene data show CDR1 as SGHRS and CDR2 as YFSETQ. The CDR3 bases are TGCGCCAGCAGCTCTGACGGGGGGTTGGAGACCCAGTACTTC. It translates to CASSSDGGLETQYF.

This clonotype was observed a few times. The V and J genes are TRBV10-3 and TRBJ2-3; D call uncertain. Germline loops: CDR1 ENHRY, CDR2 SYGVKD. The V end was cut by 6 bases, the J end by 2 bases, with 12 bases between. The CDR3 has 14 amino acids. Here the CDR3 DNA reads TGTGCCATCAGCGGCGGTGGGGACACAGATACGCAGTATTTT. It codes for CAISGGGDTDTQYF.

The chain uses TRBV5-6 and TRBJ2-3; no clear D gene. Germline V gene sequence: CDR1 SGHDT, CDR2 YYEEEE. The length of the CDR3 is 14 residues. Trimming removed 7 bases at V and 0 bases at J, with 12 bases between. CDR3 residues: CASGERVSTDTQYF. The CDR3 DNA is TGTGCCAGCGGTGAGCGCGTCAGCACAGATACGCAGTATTTT.

This clonotype was counted ten times or more. The junction departs from the called germline gene at one end, perhaps through a read error. V usage is TRBV12-3 or TRBV12-4 and J usage is TRBJ2-2; D is tentatively TRBD1 or TRBD2 (5 bases each). The CDR3 is 16 residues long. This chain's CDR3 is CASSFWDPRATRELFF. The CDR3 bases are TGTGCCAGCAGCTTCTGGGACCCAAGGGCCACCCGGGAGCTGTTTTTT.

This clonotype was counted at least ten times. The rearrangement uses TRBV3-1 and TRBJ2-7, with TRBD2 as a possible D gene (5 bases). CDR3 size: 14 residues. The germline gives CDR1 LGHDT, CDR2 YNNKEL (reference sequence). The V and J ends lost 1 base and 5 bases respectively, with 12 bases between them. The CDR3 protein is CASSQVGGADEQYF. DNA for the CDR3: TGTGCCAGCAGCCAAGTAGGAGGAGCGGACGAGCAGTACTTC.

This clonotype was seen more than once but under ten times. The J gene is TRBJ2-7, the V gene TRBV27; D gene ambiguous. Germline-derived CDR1 and CDR2 are MNHEY and SMNVEV (reference sequence). The CDR3 runs 17 residues. Trimming removed 0 bases at V and 0 bases at J, with 15 bases between. CDR3 DNA sequence: TGTGCCAGCAGTTTATCGATTTCGAAGCACGGCTCCTACGAGCAGTACTTC. Protein: CASSLSISKHGSYEQYF.

The J gene is TRBJ1-2, the V gene TRBV27, with 9 bases identical to TRBD1. V gave up 8 bases and J gave up 4 bases; unmatched junction bases: 8. The CDR3 length is 14 residues. The V gene's germline CDR1 is MNHEY and CDR2 SMNVEV (reference sequence). For the CDR3, the DNA is TGTGCCAGCCGAACCGGGACAGGGTTCTATGGCTACACCTTC. The encoded protein is CASRTGTGFYGYTF.

The chain joins TRBV15 to TRBJ2-1; D is unresolved. This CDR3 spans 15 amino acids. V was shortened by 1 base and J by 9 bases, with 16 bases between the two germline ends. Germline values: CDR1 LNHNV, CDR2 YYDKDF (reference sequence). The CDR3 reads CATSRGREWLGEQFF. The CDR3 nucleotides are TGTGCCACCAGCAGAGGTAGAGAGTGGTTGGGTGAGCAGTTCTTC. The entire variable domain, with the rest obtained from reference TRBV15 and TRBJ2-1, is as follows: DAMVIQNPRYQVTQFGKPVTLSCSQTLNHNVMYWYQQKSSQAPKLLFHYYDKDFNNEADTPDNFQSRRPNTSFCFLDIRSPGLGDTAMYLCATSRGREWLGEQFFGPGTRLTVL.

The sample holds many counts of this clonotype. This chain joins TRBV4-1 and TRBJ1-1; D not resolved. CDR3 length: 14 residues. CDR1 is MGHRA, CDR2 YSYEKL, per germline. Trimming stripped 4 bases from V and 3 bases from J, with 12 bases between. The CDR3 region is CASSLGEGYTEAFF. The CDR3 bases are TGCGCCAGCAGCCTCGGCGAGGGCTACACTGAAGCTTTCTTT.

V usage is TRBV28 and J usage is TRBJ2-7, with D possibly matching TRBD2 (6 bases). V lost 6 bases, J lost 0 bases, and 24 bases lay in between. This CDR3 contains 18 residues. CDR1 is MDHEN, CDR2 SYDVKM, per germline. The CDR3 sequence: CASSFSTSLATRSYEQYF. DNA for the CDR3: TGTGCCAGCAGCTTTTCGACCAGCCTAGCGACACGCTCCTACGAGCAGTACTTC.

This clonotype came up many times. The rearrangement links TRBV7-8 to TRBJ1-4; a weak D match, TRBD1 (6 bases). The germline CDR1 and CDR2 sequences are SGHVS and FQNEAQ. The CDR3 covers 14 residues. The V end was cut by 6 bases, the J end by 0 bases, with 8 bases between. CDR3 region: CASRYRATNEKLFF. The DNA for the CDR3 is TGTGCCAGCAGATACAGGGCAACTAATGAAAAACTGTTTTTT.

Here the CDR3 reads CSVTEAGPGELFF. CDR3 sequence (DNA): TGCAGCGTAACCGAGGCTGGCCCCGGGGAGCTGTTTTTT. This sequence joins TRBV29-1 and TRBJ2-2; D unclear. The CDR3 is made up of 13 amino acids. The germline V gene encodes CDR1 SQVTM and CDR2 ANQGSEA. Trimming removed 6 bases at V and 6 bases at J, with 14 bases between.

In its sample, this clonotype was seen a few times. The chain links TRBV30 to TRBJ1-1; 7 positions match TRBD1. The germline gives CDR1 GTSNPN, CDR2 SVGIG (reference sequence). The CDR3 runs to 14 residues. Germline trimming cut 2 bases from V and 5 bases from J; bases unmatched to any gene: 8. This CDR3 is CAWSPPQGRTEAFF. The CDR3 nucleotides are TGTGCCTGGAGTCCCCCACAGGGGCGGACTGAAGCTTTCTTT.

This clonotype has only a few counts. The V call is TRBV5-1, the J call TRBJ1-6; D possibly corresponds to TRBD1 (5 bases). This CDR3 contains 14 residues. Germline-derived CDR1 and CDR2 are SGHRS and YFSETQ. V shed 4 bases and J shed 8 bases, with 13 bases lying between them. The CDR3: CASSAGNTDSPLHF. CDR3 DNA sequence: TGCGCCAGCAGCGCAGGGAATACGGATTCACCCCTCCACTTT.

This clonotype was observed many times. V usage is TRBV29-1 and J usage is TRBJ1-1; D gene uncertain. This CDR3 region has 18 residues. V was shortened by 8 bases and J by 4 bases, with 32 bases between the two germline ends. Per the germline V gene, CDR1 is SQVTM and CDR2 is ANQGSEA. The CDR3 loop reads CSFSPRRASILGGTEAFF. The CDR3 coding sequence is TGCAGCTTCTCCCCAAGACGGGCCTCAATACTGGGTGGCACTGAAGCTTTCTTT.

This clonotype was recorded at least ten times. The chain has TRBV29-1 and TRBJ2-5; D not resolved. The CDR3 consists of 14 residues. Trimming took off 6 bases at V and 0 bases at J, with 14 bases between the two ends. Germline V gene sequence: CDR1 SQVTM, CDR2 ANQGSEA. The CDR3 loop is CSVTDTWYQETQYF. CDR3 nucleotide sequence: TGCAGCGTAACCGATACCTGGTACCAAGAGACCCAGTACTTC.

V is TRBV12-5 and J is TRBJ2-1; 8 bases are a match to TRBD2. V was clipped by 5 bases and J by 8 bases; unmatched bases: 8. The CDR3 is 14 amino acids. Germline-derived CDR1 and CDR2 are LGHNT and FRNRAP. The CDR3 DNA follows: TGTGCTAGTGGTCCAAGCGGGAGCCACGATGAGCAGTTCTTC. Translation gives CASGPSGSHDEQFF.

This clonotype occurred many times. The rearrangement uses TRBV11-3 and TRBJ1-6; possible D gene TRBD1, 6 bases. V lost 3 bases and J lost 4, with 10 bases in between. Germline V lookup: CDR1 SGHNT, CDR2 YENEEA. The CDR3 runs 15 residues. CDR3 sequence (DNA): TGTGCCAGCAGCTTCTCGCAGGGGTATAATTCACCCCTCCACTTT. Translating gives CASSFSQGYNSPLHF.

This chain connects TRBV4-3 to TRBJ2-7; 10 bases are shared with TRBD2. J lost 4 bases, V lost 0 bases, and 3 bases had no gene match. The CDR3 has 15 amino acids. Per the germline V gene, CDR1 is LGHNA and CDR2 is YSLEER. This CDR3 is CASSQDRTSGYEQYF. The CDR3, as DNA: TGCGCCAGCAGCCAAGATAGGACTAGCGGTTACGAGCAGTACTTC.

The chain is built from TRBV28 and TRBJ1-2, with D possibly TRBD1 on 5 matching bases. This CDR3 has 14 amino acids. The germline V gene encodes CDR1 MDHEN and CDR2 SYDVKM. Trimming pared 1 base from V and 7 bases from J, leaving 13 bases between. The CDR3 spells CASSLSSVGAGYTF. The CDR3 DNA follows: TGTGCCAGCAGTTTATCTTCAGTCGGGGCTGGCTACACCTTC.

This chain uses TRBV20-1 with TRBJ1-4; D is uncertain. The CDR3 sequence is 10 residues long. The V end was cut by 5 bases, the J end by 8 bases, with 6 bases between. The germline V gene encodes CDR1 DFQATT and CDR2 SNEGSKA (reference sequence). The CDR3 DNA follows: TGCAGTGCTTACGGGGAAAAACTGTTTTTT. Protein: CSAYGEKLFF.